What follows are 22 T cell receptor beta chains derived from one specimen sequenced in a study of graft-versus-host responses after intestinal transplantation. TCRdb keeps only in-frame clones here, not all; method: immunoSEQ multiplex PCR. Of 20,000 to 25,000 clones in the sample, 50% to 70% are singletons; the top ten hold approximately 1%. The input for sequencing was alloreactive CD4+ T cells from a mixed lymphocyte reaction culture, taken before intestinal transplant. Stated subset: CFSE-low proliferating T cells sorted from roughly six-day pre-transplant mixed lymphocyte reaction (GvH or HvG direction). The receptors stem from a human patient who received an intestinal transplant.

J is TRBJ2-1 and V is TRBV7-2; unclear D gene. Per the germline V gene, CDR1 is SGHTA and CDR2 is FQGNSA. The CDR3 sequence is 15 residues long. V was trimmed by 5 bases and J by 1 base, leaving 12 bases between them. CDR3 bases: TGTGCCAGCAGCCATTCGAGAGGTTCCTACAATGAGCAGTTCTTC. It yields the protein CASSHSRGSYNEQFF.

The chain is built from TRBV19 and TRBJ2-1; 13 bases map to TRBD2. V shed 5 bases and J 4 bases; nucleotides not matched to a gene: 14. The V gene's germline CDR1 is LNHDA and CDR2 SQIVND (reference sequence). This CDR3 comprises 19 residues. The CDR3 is CASSRRLSVTSGGYNEQFF. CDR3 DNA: TGTGCCAGTAGTCGCCGCTTAAGTGTGACTAGCGGGGGGTACAATGAGCAGTTCTTC.

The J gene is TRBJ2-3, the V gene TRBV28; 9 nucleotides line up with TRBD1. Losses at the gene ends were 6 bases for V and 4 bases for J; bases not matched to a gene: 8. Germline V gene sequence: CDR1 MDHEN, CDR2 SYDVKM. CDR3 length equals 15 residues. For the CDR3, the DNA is TGTGCCAGCAGCCGGGGACAGGGTTTGGCAGATACGCAGTATTTT. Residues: CASSRGQGLADTQYF.

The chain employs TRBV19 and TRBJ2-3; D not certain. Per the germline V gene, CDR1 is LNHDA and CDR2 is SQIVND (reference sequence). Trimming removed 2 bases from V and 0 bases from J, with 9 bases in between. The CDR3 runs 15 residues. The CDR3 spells CASSINAASTDTQYF. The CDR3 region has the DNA TGTGCCAGTAGTATAAACGCGGCAAGCACAGATACGCAGTATTTT.

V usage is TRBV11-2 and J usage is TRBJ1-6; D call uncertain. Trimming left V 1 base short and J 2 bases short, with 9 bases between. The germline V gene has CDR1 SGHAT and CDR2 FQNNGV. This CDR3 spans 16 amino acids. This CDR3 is CASSLALVPYNSPLHF. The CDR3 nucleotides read TGTGCCAGCAGCTTAGCACTGGTACCCTATAATTCACCCCTCCACTTT.

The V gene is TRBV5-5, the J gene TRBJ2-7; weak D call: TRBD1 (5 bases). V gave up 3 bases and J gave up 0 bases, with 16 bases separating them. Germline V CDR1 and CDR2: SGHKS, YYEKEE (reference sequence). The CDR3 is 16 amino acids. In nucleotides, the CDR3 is TGTGCCAGCAGCTCCAGGGCCCAGGTCCTCTCCTACGAGCAGTACTTC. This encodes CASSSRAQVLSYEQYF.

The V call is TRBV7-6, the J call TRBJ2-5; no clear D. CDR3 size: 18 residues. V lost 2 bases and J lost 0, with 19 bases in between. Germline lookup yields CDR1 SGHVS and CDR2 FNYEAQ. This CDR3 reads CASSLSFRGRMYQETQYF. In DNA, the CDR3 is TGTGCCAGCAGCTTAAGCTTTCGCGGTAGAATGTACCAAGAGACCCAGTACTTC.

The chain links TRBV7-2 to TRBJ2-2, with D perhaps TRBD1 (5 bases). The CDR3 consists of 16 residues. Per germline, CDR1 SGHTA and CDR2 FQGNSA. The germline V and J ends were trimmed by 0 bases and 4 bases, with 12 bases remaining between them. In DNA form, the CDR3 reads TGTGCCAGCAGCTTAGCAGGGGCGGTGGGCACCGGGGAGCTGTTTTTT. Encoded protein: CASSLAGAVGTGELFF. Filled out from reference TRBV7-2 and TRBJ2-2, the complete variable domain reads GAGVSQSPSNKVTEKGKDVELRCDPISGHTALYWYRQSLGQGLEFLIYFQGNSAPDKSGLPSDRFSAERTGGSVSTLTIQRTQQEDSAVYLCASSLAGAVGTGELFFGEGSRLTVL.

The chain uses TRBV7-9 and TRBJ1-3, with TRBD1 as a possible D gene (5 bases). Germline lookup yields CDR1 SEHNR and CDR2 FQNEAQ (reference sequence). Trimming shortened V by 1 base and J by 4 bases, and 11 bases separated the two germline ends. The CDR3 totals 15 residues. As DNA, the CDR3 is TGTGCCAGCAGCTTAGGAGTCCAGGGAGGAAACACCATATATTTT. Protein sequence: CASSLGVQGGNTIYF.

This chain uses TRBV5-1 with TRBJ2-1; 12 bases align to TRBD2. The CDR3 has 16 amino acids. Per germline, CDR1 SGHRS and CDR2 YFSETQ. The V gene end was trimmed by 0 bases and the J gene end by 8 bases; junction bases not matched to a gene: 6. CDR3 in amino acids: CASSLVLAGGVHEQFF. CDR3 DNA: TGCGCCAGCAGCTTGGTCCTAGCGGGAGGGGTACATGAGCAGTTCTTC.

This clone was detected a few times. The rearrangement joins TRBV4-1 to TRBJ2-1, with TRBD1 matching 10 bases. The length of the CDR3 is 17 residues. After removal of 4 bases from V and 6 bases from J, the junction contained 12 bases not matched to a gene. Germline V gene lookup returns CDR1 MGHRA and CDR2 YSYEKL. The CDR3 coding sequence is TGCGCCAGCAGCCTAAACTCCGGGACAGGGGTAGTCAATGAGCAGTTCTTC. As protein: CASSLNSGTGVVNEQFF.

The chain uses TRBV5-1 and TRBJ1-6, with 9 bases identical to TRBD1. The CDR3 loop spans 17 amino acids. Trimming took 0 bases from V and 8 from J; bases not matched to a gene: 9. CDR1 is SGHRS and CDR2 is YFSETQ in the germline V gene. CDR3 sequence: CASSLVWGTGQDSPLHF. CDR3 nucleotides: TGCGCCAGCAGCTTGGTCTGGGGGACAGGGCAGGATTCACCCCTCCACTTT.

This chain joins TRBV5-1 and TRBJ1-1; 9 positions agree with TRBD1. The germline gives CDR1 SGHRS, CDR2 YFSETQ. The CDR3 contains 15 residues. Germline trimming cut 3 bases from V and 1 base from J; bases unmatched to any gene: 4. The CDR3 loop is CASSSGQGPNTEAFF. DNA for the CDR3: TGCGCCAGCAGCTCGGGACAGGGTCCGAACACTGAAGCTTTCTTT.

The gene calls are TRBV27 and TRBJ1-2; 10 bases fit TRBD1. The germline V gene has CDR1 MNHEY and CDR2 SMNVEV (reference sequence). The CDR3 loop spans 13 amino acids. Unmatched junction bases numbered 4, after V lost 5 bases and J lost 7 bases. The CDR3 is CASSMGQGPGYTF. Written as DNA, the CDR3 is TGTGCCAGCAGTATGGGACAGGGGCCTGGCTACACCTTC.

The DNA of the CDR3 is TGTGCCAGCAGGGAGACAGGGGCATACGAGCAGTACTTC. It codes for CASRETGAYEQYF. The J gene is TRBJ2-7, the V gene TRBV6-1; 8 nucleotides line up with TRBD1. The CDR3 loop spans 13 amino acids. From germline, CDR1 is MNHNS and CDR2 SASEGT. Losses at the gene ends were 6 bases for V and 4 bases for J; bases not matched to a gene: 5.

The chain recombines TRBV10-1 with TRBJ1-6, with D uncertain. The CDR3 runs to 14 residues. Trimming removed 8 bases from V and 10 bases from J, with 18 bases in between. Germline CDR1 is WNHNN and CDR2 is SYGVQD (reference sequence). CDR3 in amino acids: CASPIRSGRSPLHF. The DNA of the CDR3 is TGCGCCAGCCCGATCCGCAGCGGTAGATCACCCCTCCACTTT.

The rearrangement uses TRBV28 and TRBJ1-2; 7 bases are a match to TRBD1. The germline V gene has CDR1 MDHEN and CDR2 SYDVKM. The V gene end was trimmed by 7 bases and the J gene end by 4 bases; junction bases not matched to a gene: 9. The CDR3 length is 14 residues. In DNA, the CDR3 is TGTGCCAGCAACTCGGGAGGGGGCGTCTATGGCTACACCTTC. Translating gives CASNSGGGVYGYTF.

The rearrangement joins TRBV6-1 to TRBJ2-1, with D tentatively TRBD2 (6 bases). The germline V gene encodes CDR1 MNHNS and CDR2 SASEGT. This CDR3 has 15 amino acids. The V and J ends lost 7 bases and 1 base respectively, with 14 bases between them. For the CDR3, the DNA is TGTGCCAGCATGCGGGGTCCGGTGTCCTACAATGAGCAGTTCTTC. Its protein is CASMRGPVSYNEQFF.

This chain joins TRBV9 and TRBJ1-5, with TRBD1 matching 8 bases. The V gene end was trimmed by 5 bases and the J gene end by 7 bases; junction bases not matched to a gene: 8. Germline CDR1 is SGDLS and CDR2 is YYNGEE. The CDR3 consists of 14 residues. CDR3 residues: CASSLTGGGQPQHF. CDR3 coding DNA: TGTGCCAGCAGTCTCACAGGGGGAGGACAGCCCCAGCATTTT.

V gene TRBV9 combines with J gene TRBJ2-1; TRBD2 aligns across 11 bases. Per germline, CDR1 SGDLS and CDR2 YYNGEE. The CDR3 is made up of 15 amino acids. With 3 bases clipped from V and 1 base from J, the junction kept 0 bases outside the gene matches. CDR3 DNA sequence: TGTGCCAGCAGCGGACTAGCGGGGTCCTACAATGAGCAGTTCTTC. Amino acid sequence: CASSGLAGSYNEQFF.

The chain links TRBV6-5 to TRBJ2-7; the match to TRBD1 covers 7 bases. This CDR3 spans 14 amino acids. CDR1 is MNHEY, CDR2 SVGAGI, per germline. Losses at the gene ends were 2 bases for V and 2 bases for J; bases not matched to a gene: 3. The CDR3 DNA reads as TGTGCCAGCAGTTACCGTCAGGGGGCCTACGAGCAGTACTTC. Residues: CASSYRQGAYEQYF.

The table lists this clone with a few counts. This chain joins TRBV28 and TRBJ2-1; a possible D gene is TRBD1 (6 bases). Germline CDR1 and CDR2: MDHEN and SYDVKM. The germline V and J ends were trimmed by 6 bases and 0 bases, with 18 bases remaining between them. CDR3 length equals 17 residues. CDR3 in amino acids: CASSTIQGLSSYNEQFF. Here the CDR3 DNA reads TGTGCCAGCAGCACCATACAGGGCCTAAGCTCCTACAATGAGCAGTTCTTC.